The 17 T cell receptor beta chains given below trace back to one sample, sequenced in a study of radiotherapy plus CTLA-4 blockade in lung cancer. Sequencing was performed with immunoSEQ multiplex PCR; in TCRdb, only in-frame clones are kept and a portion is missing. This table has about 77,000 clones, roughly 69% appearing once. This sample comprised peripheral blood, obtained from a patient treated with radiotherapy plus ipilimumab. The receptors were gathered from a human donor with non-small cell lung cancer whose response to radiotherapy plus ipilimumab could not be evaluated.

Worth noting for this clone: The junction and the germline gene differ at one end; a read error may be behind it. The rearrangement joins TRBV2 to TRBJ1-1, with 9 bases fitting TRBD1. The germline V gene has CDR1 SNHLY and CDR2 FYNNEI. The CDR3 loop spans 13 amino acids. CDR3 nucleotide sequence: TGTGCCAGCGCTCACCCAACGGGGACAGGGTCCGTTTTT. It encodes CASAHPTGTGSVF.

This chain joins TRBV5-1 and TRBJ1-1, with a weak D call TRBD1 (5 bases). Deletions cut 5 bases from V and 5 bases from J, with 19 bases between. Looked up from germline, CDR1 is SGHRS and CDR2 is YFSETQ. The CDR3 consists of 15 residues. CDR3 sequence reads: CASSPEVGGRTEAFF. CDR3 nucleotide sequence: TGCGCCAGCAGTCCGGAGGTCGGGGGAAGGACTGAAGCTTTCTTT.

This CDR3 is CASSPGGQGAKETQYF. The CDR3 DNA reads TGCGCCAGCAGCCCCGGAGGACAGGGAGCAAAAGAGACCCAGTACTTC. The chain recombines TRBV5-1 with TRBJ2-5; TRBD1 agrees at 8 bases. Germline loops: CDR1 SGHRS, CDR2 YFSETQ. The CDR3 totals 16 residues. Losses at the gene ends were 4 bases for V and 3 bases for J; bases not matched to a gene: 11.

J is TRBJ1-2 and V is TRBV7-8; D unresolved. Germline V lookup: CDR1 SGHVS, CDR2 FQNEAQ. Trimming left V 5 bases short and J 5 bases short, with 12 bases between. The CDR3 runs to 13 residues. CDR3 DNA: TGTGCCAGCAGCCTCGGTCCCTTTTATGGCTACACCTTC. Translation gives CASSLGPFYGYTF.

The gene calls are TRBV4-1 and TRBJ2-7; 9 bases align to TRBD2. CDR3 length equals 20 residues. The V and J ends lost 4 bases and 0 bases, in that order; junction bases with no gene match: 19. The germline V gene encodes CDR1 MGHRA and CDR2 YSYEKL. CDR3 coding DNA: TGCGCCAGCAGCCCGACACGACTACTTAGACTAGCGGAAAACTCCTACGAGCAGTACTTC. It encodes CASSPTRLLRLAENSYEQYF.

The chain recombines TRBV6-5 with TRBJ1-2; possibly TRBD1 for D (6 bases). V gave up 4 bases and J gave up 4 bases, with 13 bases separating them. The CDR3 length is 14 residues. Germline assignment: CDR1 MNHEY and CDR2 SVGAGI. This CDR3 is CASSFGQTFYGYTF. CDR3 bases: TGTGCCAGCAGTTTCGGACAGACATTCTATGGCTACACCTTC.

The chain recombines TRBV29-1 with TRBJ2-3; 8 nucleotides align to TRBD2. J lost 1 base, V lost 7 bases, and 7 bases had no gene match. Germline V gives CDR1 SQVTM, CDR2 ANQGSEA. The CDR3 contains 14 residues. CDR3 in DNA: TGCAGCGCCTCGGGGGGGTCGGGCACAGATACGCAGTATTTT. Its translation: CSASGGSGTDTQYF.

This clone has only one observation. The rearrangement uses TRBV27 and TRBJ1-1; D uncertain. The V and J ends lost 0 bases and 4 bases respectively, with 9 bases between them. Germline lookup yields CDR1 MNHEY and CDR2 SMNVEV (reference sequence). This CDR3 has 14 amino acids. As DNA, the CDR3 is TGTGCCAGCAGTTTATCGAGGGCAATCACTGAAGCTTTCTTT. Protein: CASSLSRAITEAFF.

V and J are TRBV6-6 and TRBJ1-1, with TRBD1 identical over 9 bases. CDR1 is MNHNY and CDR2 is SVGAGI in the germline V gene (reference sequence). V trimming: 6 bases; J trimming: 11 bases; junction bases outside the gene matches: 7. The CDR3 is 12 residues long. The CDR3: CASREGQGRAFF. In DNA form, the CDR3 reads TGTGCCAGCAGGGAGGGACAGGGCCGCGCTTTCTTT.

The V gene is TRBV7-8, the J gene TRBJ2-3; the D gene is possibly TRBD1 (6 bases). Germline assignment: CDR1 SGHVS and CDR2 FQNEAQ. Between the trimmed V and J ends, which lost 5 bases and 6 bases, there was a span of 21 bases. The CDR3 loop spans 16 amino acids. The CDR3 DNA sequence: TGTGCCAGCAGCCTCGTACCAGGGGTGGTCTACGATACGCAGTATTTT. Translation: CASSLVPGVVYDTQYF.

The chain carries TRBV19 and TRBJ2-7; D perhaps matches TRBD1 (6 bases). The CDR3 is 15 amino acids. V was trimmed by 3 bases and J by 2 bases, leaving 14 bases between them. Germline V gene sequence: CDR1 LNHDA, CDR2 SQIVND (reference sequence). The CDR3 nucleotides read TGTGCCAGTAGTATCCCCCACAGGGCCGCCTACGAGCAGTACTTC. This sequence encodes CASSIPHRAAYEQYF.

V usage is TRBV11-2 and J usage is TRBJ2-7, with 11 bases aligning to TRBD2. The CDR3 runs 15 residues. Germline CDR1 and CDR2: SGHAT and FQNNGV. The junction had 3 bases not matched to a gene; V was cut back by 5 bases and J by 0 bases. The CDR3 coding sequence is TGTGCCAGCAGCCTGACTAGCGGGGTCTCCTACGAGCAGTACTTC. Amino acid sequence: CASSLTSGVSYEQYF. The entire variable domain, with the rest obtained from reference TRBV11-2 and TRBJ2-7, is as follows: EAGVAQSPRYKIIEKRQSVAFWCNPISGHATLYWYQQILGQGPKLLIQFQNNGVVDDSQLPKDRFSAERLKGVDSTLKIQPAKLEDSAVYLCASSLTSGVSYEQYFGPGTRLTVT.

This chain joins TRBV21-1 and TRBJ2-7; the table gives TRBD1 as D, unverified against the DNA. TRBV21-1 is tagged as a pseudogene. This CDR3 spans 17 amino acids. CDR3: CASSNLWTGTATYEQYF. For the CDR3, the DNA is TGTGCCAGCAGCAATCTTTGGACCGGGACAGCAACTTACGAGCAGTACTTC.

This chain uses TRBV5-6 with TRBJ2-1; 8 bases line up with TRBD2. Germline V gives CDR1 SGHDT, CDR2 YYEEEE. Trimming at V came to 3 bases and at J to 9 bases, leaving 11 bases not matched to a gene. The CDR3 has 15 amino acids. This CDR3 is CASSSLAGSLVEQFF. The CDR3 coding sequence is TGTGCCAGCAGCTCCTTAGCGGGATCCCTTGTTGAGCAGTTCTTC.

This clone was picked up a small number of times. The chain has TRBV5-1 and TRBJ2-2, with TRBD2 as a possible D gene (5 bases). Deletions cut 10 bases from V and 0 bases from J, with 13 bases between. Germline CDR1 and CDR2: SGHRS and YFSETQ. This CDR3 region has 14 residues. CDR3 in DNA: TGCGCCGTCCGTCGGGATTCGAACACCGGGGAGCTGTTTTTT. Residues: CAVRRDSNTGELFF.

J is TRBJ2-7 and V is TRBV11-3; the D is unclear. V was trimmed by 4 bases and J by 0 bases, leaving 7 bases between them. The CDR3 contains 13 residues. The germline V gene has CDR1 SGHNT and CDR2 YENEEA. For the CDR3, the DNA is TGTGCCAGCAGCTCCAGGTCCTCCTACGAGCAGTACTTC. This translates into CASSSRSSYEQYF.

There are a few counts of this clone. The chain carries TRBV6-1 and TRBJ2-3; 8 nucleotides line up with TRBD2. The junction had 3 bases not matched to a gene; V was cut back by 4 bases and J by 0 bases. This CDR3 region has 15 residues. The germline V gene encodes CDR1 MNHNS and CDR2 SASEGT. The DNA for the CDR3 is TGTGCCAGCAGTGGTAGCGGGATTAGCACAGATACGCAGTATTTT. Its protein product is CASSGSGISTDTQYF.